A selection of T cell receptor beta chains follows, all from one sample in a study of T cells in Graves' hyperthyroidism and ophthalmopathy. TCRdb itself ran the multiplex PCR reads through MiXCR, one entry per CDR3 protein. Of under 600,000 distinct CDR3 sequences listed, approximately 16% are singletons. The sequencing sample was made of blood. Receptors were obtained from a woman aged 40-49 years with Graves' ophthalmopathy. Both conserved end residues are part of each CDR3. Each record gives: V gene, clone size, D gene, J gene, CDR3 protein, CDR3 DNA. A D gene is named only where the DNA matches it firmly. Clone size is shown for a subset of rows, as once, few, many or a class of expanded clone.

>TRBV20-1|NA|NA|TRBJ2-5
CSARPRALRETQYF
TGCAGTGCTAGACCCAGGGCGTTGAGAGAGACCCAGTACTTC
>TRBV27|NA|NA|TRBJ2-5
CASSLRPGETQYF
TGTGCCAGCAGTTTAAGGCCGGGGGAGACCCAGTACTTC
>TRBV27|many|TRBD1|TRBJ2-6
CASSVQGSGANVLTF
TGTGCCAGCAGTGTACAGGGGTCTGGGGCCAACGTCCTGACTTTC
>TRBV25-1|many|NA|TRBJ2-2
CASSESRGDTGELFF
TGTGCCAGCAGTGAATCAAGAGGGGACACCGGGGAGCTGTTTTTT
>TRBV20-1|NA|NA|TRBJ1-1
CSARGTGGKTEAFF
TGCAGTGCTAGAGGGACCGGGGGGAAGACTGAAGCTTTCTTT
>TRBV6-1|few|NA|TRBJ1-2
CASSNTQENGYTF
TGTGCCAGCAGCAACACCCAGGAGAATGGCTACACCTTC
>TRBV20-1|NA|TRBD1|TRBJ2-3
CSARGPQGGTDTQYF
TGCAGTGCTAGAGGCCCCCAGGGGGGCACAGATACGCAGTATTTT
>TRBV5-5|many|NA|TRBJ1-1
CASTLGVSEAFF
TGTGCCAGCACCCTCGGGGTATCCGAAGCTTTCTTT
>TRBV20-1|many|TRBD2|TRBJ2-7
CSATTSGSSYEQYF
TGCAGTGCTACGACTAGCGGGAGTTCCTACGAGCAGTACTTC
>TRBV24-1|few|NA|TRBJ2-3
CATSDLGGGSNTQYF
TGTGCCACCAGTGATTTGGGGGGCGGGAGCAATACGCAGTATTTT
>TRBV15|many|NA|TRBJ2-6
CATSGSNSGANVLTF
TGTGCCACCAGCGGAAGCAACTCTGGGGCCAACGTCCTGACTTTC